This T cell receptor beta chain derives from a study of blood T cell repertoires in COVID-19. The wider study: The United States, Italy and Spain supplied acute and convalescent COVID-19 samples. Sources were T cells, B-cell-depleted T cells, or PBMCs; the material itself was cDNA or gDNA.

Germline lookup yields CDR1 SGHRS and CDR2 YFSETQ. The CDR3 consists of 15 residues. Trimming cost V 4 bases and J 4 bases; bases outside gene matches: 11. Original processing methods: How many nucleated cells were present was estimated from reference gene primer amplification. Sequencing used immunoSEQ multiplex PCR; TCRdb keeps in-frame clones, though not all of them. The DNA was the basis for D and trimming; V, J and clone size are from that table. The table records 100,000 to 120,000 clones, about 86% of them present only once. The sequence was collected from a man older than 75 with acute or convalescent COVID-19. The specimen sequenced was peripheral blood. The rearrangement uses TRBV5-1 and TRBJ2-7, with 7 bases matching TRBD1. CDR3 nucleotides: TGCGCCAGCAGCCAGACAGGGACCTGGGGATACGAGCAGTACTTC. Amino acids: CASSQTGTWGYEQYF.